This TCR beta chain was sequenced for a study of T cells in localized non-small cell lung cancer. General study results and limits: Highest T cell clonality was seen in uninvolved adjacent lung, surpassing that measured in tumor.

The data were produced by immunoSEQ multiplex PCR, yet TCRdb's version contains in-frame clones alone and is incomplete. The sample lists 7,500 to 9,000 clones; around 87% were seen once. This clone was observed a handful of times. Its specificity is not known. The trim removed 7 bases at V and 5 bases at J, leaving 21 bases unmatched. This CDR3 is 18 amino acids long. Germline CDR1 LNHDA, CDR2 SQIVND (reference sequence). The rearrangement joins TRBV19 to TRBJ1-2; 8 nucleotides align to TRBD1. This TCR came from a male donor aged 60 or over with stage III lung adenocarcinoma. Specimen: peripheral blood, collected before any cancer treatment. DNA for the CDR3: TGTGCCAGTACACCATCTGGGGCAGGGGGCGCGTTCCGGTATGGCTACACCTTC. Its translation is CASTPSGAGGAFRYGYTF. The full variable domain, in which reference TRBV19 and TRBJ1-2 provide the parts outside the CDR3, is DGGITQSPKYLFRKEGQNVTLSCEQNLNHDAMYWYRQDPGQGLRLIYYSQIVNDFQKGDIAEGYSVSREKKESFPLTVTSAQKNPTAFYLCASTPSGAGGAFRYGYTFGSGTRLTVV.